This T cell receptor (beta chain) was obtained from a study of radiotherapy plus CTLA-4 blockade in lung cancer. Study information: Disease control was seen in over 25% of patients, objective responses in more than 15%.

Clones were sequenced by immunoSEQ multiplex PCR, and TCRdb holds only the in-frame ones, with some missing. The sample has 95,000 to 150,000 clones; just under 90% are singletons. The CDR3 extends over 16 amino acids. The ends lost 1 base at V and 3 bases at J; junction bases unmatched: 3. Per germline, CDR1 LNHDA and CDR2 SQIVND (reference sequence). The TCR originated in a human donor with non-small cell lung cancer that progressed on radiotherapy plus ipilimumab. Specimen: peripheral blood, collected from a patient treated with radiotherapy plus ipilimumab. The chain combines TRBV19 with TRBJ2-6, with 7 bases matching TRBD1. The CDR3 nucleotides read TGTGCCAGTAGTATAGTAGGGGGCGGTGGGGCCAACGTCCTGACTTTC. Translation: CASSIVGGGGANVLTF.